This passage covers 31 T cell receptor beta chains from one sample sequenced in a study of Ad26.COV2.S vaccination and SARS-CoV-2 variants. Noted treatment: around 19 received Ad26.COV2.S at low or high dose, single or two shots; about 5 received placebo; per-sample allocation not given. All samples were drawn on day 63, counting from the first vaccine or placebo injection. Assay used: immunoSEQ multiplex PCR; TCRdb lists only in-frame clones, some missing. Of some 340,000 clones detected, about 82% appear once; the ten largest clones hold around 2%. The sequencing used peripheral blood, collected in a trial of Ad26.COV2.S vaccine versus placebo. These TCRs come from a person between 18 and 59 years old who received the Ad26.COV2.S COVID-19 vaccine or a placebo.

This chain links TRBV6-2 or TRBV6-3 with TRBJ2-7; tentative D call: TRBD1 (6 bases). The CDR3 contains 16 residues. V shed 5 bases and J shed 0 bases, with 17 bases lying between them. Per germline, CDR1 MNHEY and CDR2 SVGEGT. CDR3 protein: CASSPHLTGRSYEQYF. The CDR3 DNA is TGTGCCAGCAGTCCCCACCTGACAGGACGCTCCTACGAGCAGTACTTC.

The chain joins TRBV29-1 to TRBJ2-3, with 10 nucleotides matching TRBD1. The germline V gene encodes CDR1 SQVTM and CDR2 ANQGSEA. V shed 3 bases and J 1 base; nucleotides not matched to a gene: 1. The CDR3 length is 14 residues. The DNA for the CDR3 is TGCAGCGTTGATGGGACAGGGGGCACAGATACGCAGTATTTT. Its protein product is CSVDGTGGTDTQYF.

This chain uses TRBV10-1 with TRBJ1-2; tentatively, D is TRBD1 (5 bases). There are 13 residues in the CDR3. V lost 3 bases and J lost 2, with 7 bases in between. CDR1 and CDR2 (germline): WNHNN, SYGVQD (reference sequence). The CDR3 coding sequence is TGCGCCAGCAGTGACTCAGGGAACTATGGCTACACCTTC. It translates to CASSDSGNYGYTF.

V and J are TRBV5-6 and TRBJ2-1; no firm D call. Trimming took off 0 bases at V and 0 bases at J, with 10 bases between the two ends. The length of the CDR3 is 16 residues. In germline, CDR1 is SGHDT, CDR2 YYEEEE. The DNA for the CDR3 is TGTGCCAGCAGCTTGGTTTCTCGGAGCTCCTACAATGAGCAGTTCTTC. This encodes CASSLVSRSSYNEQFF.

The chain recombines TRBV7-2 with TRBJ1-1; no reliable D call. The CDR3 has 13 residues. Germline CDR1 reads SGHTA; CDR2 reads FQGNSA. The V and J ends lost 2 bases and 4 bases respectively, with 8 bases between them. CDR3 bases: TGTGCCAGCAGCTTACTAGGCGGCACTGAAGCTTTCTTT. Its protein product is CASSLLGGTEAFF.

The chain carries TRBV5-1 and TRBJ1-5; D not resolved. Trimming took off 4 bases at V and 0 bases at J, with 8 bases between the two ends. The V gene's germline CDR1 is SGHRS and CDR2 YFSETQ. This CDR3 comprises 14 residues. CDR3 coding DNA: TGCGCCAGCAGCCCATCCAGTAGCAATCAGCCCCAGCATTTT. It specifies CASSPSSSNQPQHF.

The J gene is TRBJ2-5, the V gene TRBV11-2; 10 nucleotides match TRBD2. The trim removed 5 bases at V and 3 bases at J, leaving 9 bases unmatched. Germline CDR1 reads SGHAT; CDR2 reads FQNNGV. The CDR3 contains 16 residues. CDR3 DNA sequence: TGTGCCAGCAGCCCGTTTGGGCTAGCGGGGGAAGAGACCCAGTACTTC. Its protein is CASSPFGLAGEETQYF.

The chain's CDR3 is CASSPDRGDGYTF. CDR3 bases: TGTGCCAGCAGCCCCGACAGGGGCGATGGCTACACCTTC. V gene TRBV4-2 combines with J gene TRBJ1-2, with TRBD1 matching over 8 bases. The germline V gene has CDR1 LGHNA and CDR2 YNFKEQ. The J segment lost 6 bases and the V segment lost 4 bases, leaving 4 bases of the junction unmatched. This CDR3 region has 13 residues.

This clone was seen a single time. The J gene is TRBJ1-2, the V gene TRBV3-1 (or the pseudogene TRBV3-2); no definite D call. The CDR3 contains 14 residues. With 2 bases removed from V and 2 bases from J, the gap between germline ends came to 9 bases. The germline CDR1 and CDR2 sequences are LGHDT and YNNKEL (reference sequence). This CDR3 reads CASSQRAGNYGYTF. CDR3 nucleotide sequence: TGTGCCAGCAGCCAACGGGCAGGCAACTATGGCTACACCTTC.

This rearrangement joins TRBV4-2 to TRBJ2-3; D uncertain. Germline V gene lookup returns CDR1 LGHNA and CDR2 YNFKEQ. CDR3 length equals 15 residues. Deletions cut 3 bases from V and 0 bases from J, with 10 bases between. The CDR3 sequence is CASSHAKTSTDTQYF. As DNA, the CDR3 is TGTGCCAGCAGCCATGCTAAGACTAGCACAGATACGCAGTATTTT.

The rearrangement joins TRBV5-1 to TRBJ1-1; D ambiguous. The CDR3 has 13 amino acids. The V end was cut by 1 base, the J end by 1 base, with 5 bases between. Germline V gene lookup returns CDR1 SGHRS and CDR2 YFSETQ. As DNA, the CDR3 is TGCGCCAGCAGCTTGATCAGGAACACTGAAGCTTTCTTT. Translating it yields CASSLIRNTEAFF. The full variable domain, in which reference TRBV5-1 and TRBJ1-1 provide the parts outside the CDR3, is KAGVTQTPRYLIKTRGQQVTLSCSPISGHRSVSWYQQTPGQGLQFLFEYFSETQRNKGNFPGRFSGRQFSNSRSEMNVSTLELGDSALYLCASSLIRNTEAFFGQGTRLTVV.

The V call is TRBV5-6, the J call TRBJ1-2; D is uncertain. Trimming cost V 4 bases and J 0 bases, with 10 bases left between them. This CDR3 comprises 14 residues. CDR1 is SGHDT and CDR2 is YYEEEE in the germline V gene. The CDR3 loop is CASSATATNYGYTF. In DNA form, the CDR3 reads TGTGCCAGCAGCGCCACCGCTACTAACTATGGCTACACCTTC.

V usage is TRBV3-1 (or the pseudogene TRBV3-2) and J usage is TRBJ2-3, with a weak D call TRBD2 (5 bases). The CDR3 loop spans 14 amino acids. Deletions cut 4 bases from V and 4 bases from J, with 12 bases between. Germline V gene data show CDR1 as LGHDT and CDR2 as YNNKEL (reference sequence). This CDR3 is CASSREKIPDTQYF. CDR3 bases: TGTGCCAGCAGCCGGGAGAAAATCCCAGATACGCAGTATTTT.

V is TRBV5-1 and J is TRBJ1-1; D gene ambiguous. This CDR3 has 13 residues. With 4 bases removed from V and 4 bases from J, the gap between germline ends came to 11 bases. Germline V gene lookup returns CDR1 SGHRS and CDR2 YFSETQ. The CDR3 region is CASSRPPSTEAFF. CDR3 coding DNA: TGCGCCAGCAGCCGGCCTCCGAGCACTGAAGCTTTCTTT. The complete variable domain, with remaining parts taken from reference TRBV5-1 and TRBJ1-1, reads KAGVTQTPRYLIKTRGQQVTLSCSPISGHRSVSWYQQTPGQGLQFLFEYFSETQRNKGNFPGRFSGRQFSNSRSEMNVSTLELGDSALYLCASSRPPSTEAFFGQGTRLTVV.

This clone was detected once. The rearrangement links TRBV2 to TRBJ2-1, with TRBD2 matching 8 bases. CDR3 length equals 17 residues. Germline V gene sequence: CDR1 SNHLY, CDR2 FYNNEI. J was trimmed by 3 bases and V by 4 bases; bases with no gene match: 11. CDR3 nucleotide sequence: TGTGCCAGCAGTGGCCCGGGCTCGGGACTAGGCTACAATGAGCAGTTCTTC. This translates into CASSGPGSGLGYNEQFF.

This rearrangement joins TRBV5-1 to TRBJ2-2; D is unclear. This CDR3 is built from 15 residues. Trimming took off 2 bases at V and 1 base at J, with 9 bases between the two ends. Germline CDR1 and CDR2: SGHRS and YFSETQ. The CDR3 protein is CASSFSNLNTGELFF. DNA for the CDR3: TGCGCCAGCAGCTTCAGCAATTTGAACACCGGGGAGCTGTTTTTT.

V gene TRBV4-2 combines with J gene TRBJ2-3, with D perhaps matching TRBD2 (7 bases). The V end was cut by 4 bases, the J end by 0 bases, with 17 bases between. The CDR3 is 17 residues long. Germline CDR1 is LGHNA and CDR2 is YNFKEQ. In nucleotides, the CDR3 is TGTGCCAGCAGCCCCGGAGGGGGGGGGTCTAGCACAGATACGCAGTATTTT. Translated: CASSPGGGGSSTDTQYF.

The chain uses TRBV10-1 and TRBJ2-7; D is possibly TRBD1 (5 bases). V lost 2 bases to trimming and J lost 5 bases, with 13 bases between them. Germline V gives CDR1 WNHNN, CDR2 SYGVQD (reference sequence). This CDR3 has 14 amino acids. The CDR3 spells CASSERPGPNEQYF. The CDR3 DNA reads TGCGCCAGCAGTGAGAGGCCAGGGCCAAACGAGCAGTACTTC.

J is TRBJ2-5 and V is TRBV2, with D possibly TRBD2 on 6 matching bases. This CDR3 contains 14 residues. CDR1 and CDR2 (germline): SNHLY, FYNNEI. V was trimmed by 7 bases and J by 5 bases, leaving 17 bases between them. DNA of the CDR3: TGTGCCAGCACCAGGGACTCCCTCTGGGAGACCCAGTACTTC. It encodes CASTRDSLWETQYF.

The chain has TRBV6-1 and TRBJ1-5, with TRBD1 identical over 9 bases. J was trimmed by 9 bases and V by 3 bases; bases with no gene match: 6. Germline CDR1 MNHNS, CDR2 SASEGT. This CDR3 has 14 residues. DNA of the CDR3: TGTGCCAGCAGTGACCCGGGACAGGGAGGGCCCCAGCATTTT. Translation gives CASSDPGQGGPQHF.

V usage is TRBV21-1 and J usage is TRBJ2-1; the D call in the table, TRBD2, was not verified against the DNA. TRBV21-1 corresponds to a pseudogene. The CDR3 consists of 15 residues. The CDR3 DNA follows: TGTGCCAGCCCTCCCCTAGCGGGGAAAGCCAATGAGCAGTTCTTC. Its translation: CASPPLAGKANEQFF.

The CDR3 loop reads CASSDSTGGSYNEQFF. For the CDR3, the DNA is TGTGCCAGCAGTGACTCAACCGGGGGCTCCTACAATGAGCAGTTCTTC. The chain joins TRBV6-4 to TRBJ2-1, with a possible D match to TRBD2 (6 bases). V lost 0 bases and J lost 0, with 9 bases in between. CDR1 and CDR2 (germline): MRHNA, SNTAGT. CDR3 length equals 16 residues.

J is TRBJ1-4 and V is TRBV4-1, with 9 bases lining up with TRBD1. The length of the CDR3 is 15 residues. CDR1 and CDR2 from the germline V gene are MGHRA and YSYEKL. Trimming took 8 bases from V and 0 from J; bases not matched to a gene: 4. The CDR3 loop is CASDRGSATNEKLFF. The CDR3, as DNA: TGCGCCAGCGACAGGGGGTCGGCAACTAATGAAAAACTGTTTTTT.

The rearrangement joins TRBV11-2 to TRBJ1-1, with unresolved D. The CDR3 has 14 residues. Germline-derived CDR1 and CDR2 are SGHAT and FQNNGV. Trimming took off 5 bases at V and 1 base at J, with 11 bases between the two ends. CDR3 region: CASSQGPGNTEAFF. CDR3 nucleotides: TGTGCCAGCAGCCAAGGTCCCGGGAACACTGAAGCTTTCTTT.

The chain combines TRBV6-4 with TRBJ2-1, with D perhaps TRBD2 (6 bases). The germline V gene encodes CDR1 MRHNA and CDR2 SNTAGT. Trimming took off 6 bases at V and 5 bases at J, with 14 bases between the two ends. The CDR3 contains 14 residues. CDR3 in amino acids: CASSPQASDNEQFF. In nucleotides, the CDR3 is TGTGCCAGCAGCCCCCAGGCTAGCGACAATGAGCAGTTCTTC.

Worth noting for this clone: At one boundary the junction diverges from the germline segment, which might be a read error. The chain employs TRBV7-7 and TRBJ2-2; perhaps TRBD1 as D (7 bases). The germline V gene has CDR1 SSHAT and CDR2 FNYEAQ (reference sequence). CDR3 length: 15 amino acids. The CDR3 reads CASSSQGGATGELFF. The CDR3 DNA is TGTGCTAGCAGCTCGCAGGGGGGTGCCACCGGGGAGCTGTTTTTT.

The chain joins TRBV6-2 or TRBV6-3 to TRBJ2-5; no definite D call. With 3 bases removed from V and 0 bases from J, the gap between germline ends came to 5 bases. The CDR3 loop spans 13 amino acids. CDR1 MNHEY and CDR2 SVGEGT come from the germline V gene. DNA for the CDR3: TGTGCCAGCAGTTATCGCTACCAAGAGACCCAGTACTTC. Amino acids: CASSYRYQETQYF.

The rearrangement joins TRBV4-3 to TRBJ2-2; TRBD1 aligns across 7 bases. V shed 3 bases and J 4 bases; nucleotides not matched to a gene: 2. CDR3 length equals 14 residues. CDR1 LGHNA and CDR2 YSLEER come from the germline V gene. The CDR3 DNA is TGCGCCAGCAGCCAGACAGGGTCCACCGGGGAGCTGTTTTTT. Translating it yields CASSQTGSTGELFF.

The DNA of the CDR3 is TGTGCCAGCAGCCCCCGCCCAGGACAGGGCCTGTCCTACGAGCAGTACTTC. Translating it yields CASSPRPGQGLSYEQYF. The V gene is TRBV9, the J gene TRBJ2-7; 8 nucleotides match TRBD1. The CDR3 contains 17 residues. Germline-derived CDR1 and CDR2 are SGDLS and YYNGEE. V was pared by 4 bases and J by 1 base, with 13 bases of the junction left unmatched.

The chain uses TRBV13 and TRBJ2-1; 9 positions match TRBD1. With 0 bases clipped from V and 8 bases from J, the junction kept 11 bases outside the gene matches. This CDR3 contains 17 residues. The germline V gene has CDR1 PRHDT and CDR2 FYEKMQ (reference sequence). The CDR3 DNA reads as TGTGCCAGCAGCTTAGGGTTACCGGGACAGGGTGGAGATGAGCAGTTCTTC. Translating gives CASSLGLPGQGGDEQFF.

The chain combines TRBV27 with TRBJ1-5; possible D gene TRBD1, 6 bases. V lost 0 bases and J lost 6, with 18 bases in between. The CDR3 runs 17 residues. Germline CDR1 MNHEY, CDR2 SMNVEV (reference sequence). Written as DNA, the CDR3 is TGTGCCAGCAGTTTATCGAGCGGGGGCTTGCAGGGTCAGCCCCAGCATTTT. Protein: CASSLSSGGLQGQPQHF.